These 22 T cell receptor beta chains share one sample of origin, sequenced in a study of blood T cell repertoires in COVID-19. Sequencing was performed with immunoSEQ multiplex PCR; in TCRdb, only in-frame clones are kept and a portion is missing. The sample includes fewer than 500,000 clones, approximately 87% seen only once; the top ten take 1% to 1.5%. Sequencing used PBMCs or T cells enriched from blood (not recorded which). The receptors stem from a man younger than 45 who had recovered from COVID-19.

The J gene is TRBJ1-5, the V gene TRBV11-2; D call uncertain. Germline V gives CDR1 SGHAT, CDR2 FQNNGV. Trimming pared 5 bases from V and 7 bases from J, leaving 12 bases between. The CDR3 contains 13 residues. Here the CDR3 reads CASSHEARQPQHF. CDR3 in DNA: TGTGCCAGCAGCCACGAGGCACGGCAGCCCCAGCATTTT.

The V gene is TRBV9, the J gene TRBJ1-6; D remains ambiguous. V lost 0 bases and J lost 1, with 5 bases in between. Germline V gives CDR1 SGDLS, CDR2 YYNGEE. The CDR3 has 15 residues. This chain's CDR3 is CASSVGVSYNSPLHF. The DNA of the CDR3 is TGTGCCAGCAGCGTAGGTGTATCCTATAATTCACCCCTCCACTTT.

The V call is TRBV18, the J call TRBJ1-3, with 7 nucleotides matching TRBD1. V shed 0 bases, J shed 2 bases, and the junction held 1 base outside the gene matches. The CDR3 length is 15 residues. Germline assignment: CDR1 KGHSH and CDR2 LQKENI. CDR3 sequence: CASSPPDRAGNTIYF. CDR3 DNA sequence: TGTGCCAGCTCACCACCCGACAGGGCTGGAAACACCATATATTTT.

The V gene is TRBV7-3, the J gene TRBJ2-2; D is perhaps TRBD2 (6 bases). Trimming cost V 1 base and J 1 base, with 10 bases left between them. Germline V gives CDR1 SGHTA, CDR2 FQGTGA. The CDR3 runs to 16 residues. CDR3 protein: CASSLNAGRNTGELFF. CDR3 DNA sequence: TGTGCCAGCAGCTTAAATGCGGGGAGGAACACCGGGGAGCTGTTTTTT.

The rearrangement links TRBV19 to TRBJ1-3; D uncertain. The CDR3 length is 16 residues. V was pared by 8 bases and J by 3 bases, with 20 bases between. Per the germline V gene, CDR1 is LNHDA and CDR2 is SQIVND (reference sequence). In nucleotides, the CDR3 is TGTGCCAGTTCTATAAGAGGCCTTCGAGGTGGAAACACCATATATTTT. It encodes CASSIRGLRGGNTIYF.

This clone was counted once. The rearrangement links TRBV20-1 to TRBJ1-2; TRBD1 aligns across 8 bases. The CDR3 is 12 amino acids. In germline, CDR1 is DFQATT, CDR2 SNEGSKA (reference sequence). Germline trimming cut 3 bases from V and 8 bases from J; bases unmatched to any gene: 5. The CDR3 sequence is CSASLQGGGYTF. For the CDR3, the DNA is TGCAGTGCTAGTTTACAGGGGGGAGGCTACACCTTC.

The chain has TRBV6-5 and TRBJ2-7; 9 nucleotides line up with TRBD1. J gave up 6 bases and V 7 bases, and 10 bases lay outside the gene matches. Germline-derived CDR1 and CDR2 are MNHEY and SVGAGI. CDR3 length equals 14 residues. CDR3 nucleotides: TGTGCCAGCACCGACAGGGGGGGAACTCGCGAGCAGTACTTC. It codes for CASTDRGGTREQYF.

CDR3 sequence (DNA): TGTGCCAGCGTCAAGGGGGGAGGGGCATACACTGAAGCTTTCTTT. Amino acid sequence: CASVKGGGAYTEAFF. The V gene is TRBV7-2, the J gene TRBJ1-1, with D maybe TRBD1 (6 bases). Between the trimmed V and J ends, which lost 8 bases and 3 bases, there was a span of 19 bases. There are 15 residues in the CDR3. Germline V gene sequence: CDR1 SGHTA, CDR2 FQGNSA.

V is TRBV3-1 (or the pseudogene TRBV3-2) and J is TRBJ1-1; D remains ambiguous. This CDR3 spans 13 amino acids. Germline V lookup: CDR1 LGHDT, CDR2 YNNKEL (reference sequence). V dropped 1 base and J dropped 6 bases, with 9 bases sitting between them. In DNA form, the CDR3 reads TGTGCCAGCAGCCAAGGGCCAGGCTCTGAAGCTTTCTTT. Protein product: CASSQGPGSEAFF.

The V call is TRBV19, the J call TRBJ1-3; 8 bases agree with TRBD1. V gave up 4 bases and J gave up 5 bases; unmatched junction bases: 13. The CDR3 runs 17 residues. The germline V gene encodes CDR1 LNHDA and CDR2 SQIVND (reference sequence). In nucleotides, the CDR3 is TGTGCCAGTAGTACCTTCCGAAGACAGGGGCCTAGAAACACCATATATTTT. Translation: CASSTFRRQGPRNTIYF.

The chain employs TRBV19 and TRBJ1-1; the D is unclear. Trimming removed 5 bases at V and 0 bases at J, with 4 bases between. The CDR3 totals 12 residues. Germline V gene data show CDR1 as LNHDA and CDR2 as SQIVND (reference sequence). For the CDR3, the DNA is TGTGCCAGTAGTTGGCTGAACACTGAAGCTTTCTTT. Its protein product is CASSWLNTEAFF.

This clone was counted once. The chain combines TRBV7-8 with TRBJ2-5, with 9 bases aligning to TRBD2. Germline-derived CDR1 and CDR2 are SGHVS and FQNEAQ. Losses at the gene ends were 5 bases for V and 9 bases for J; bases not matched to a gene: 19. CDR3 length: 17 amino acids. The CDR3 nucleotides read TGTGCCAGCAGCCCTTGGGGGGGTAGCGGGGGCCGAGGGGCCCAGTACTTC. Translation: CASSPWGGSGGRGAQYF. The whole variable domain, filled in from reference TRBV7-8 and TRBJ2-5, reads GAGVSQSPRYKVAKRGQDVALRCDPISGHVSLFWYQQALGQGPEFLTYFQNEAQLDKSGLPSDRFFAERPEGSVSTLKIQRTQQEDSAVYLCASSPWGGSGGRGAQYFGPGTRLLVL.

The rearrangement uses TRBV5-6 and TRBJ1-2; the D gene is possibly TRBD1 (5 bases). The CDR3 is 13 residues long. V lost 6 bases and J lost 3, with 12 bases in between. From germline, CDR1 is SGHDT and CDR2 YYEEEE. For the CDR3, the DNA is TGTGCCAGCACCGCACGGGGGGACTATGGCTACACCTTC. This translates into CASTARGDYGYTF.

The rearrangement uses TRBV5-5 and TRBJ1-1; D is possibly TRBD1 (5 bases). V was clipped by 6 bases and J by 1 base, with 10 bases between them. This CDR3 is built from 13 residues. Germline V gene data show CDR1 as SGHKS and CDR2 as YYEKEE (reference sequence). The CDR3 sequence is CASIRDRNTEAFF. DNA of the CDR3: TGTGCCAGCATCCGAGACAGGAACACTGAAGCTTTCTTT.

The chain carries TRBV7-2 and TRBJ1-4; tentative D call: TRBD1 (6 bases). Germline V gives CDR1 SGHTA, CDR2 FQGNSA. The CDR3 is 16 amino acids. The V end was cut by 4 bases, the J end by 4 bases, with 16 bases between. Here the CDR3 reads CASSSLPRGYNEKLFF. The CDR3 region has the DNA TGTGCCAGCAGCTCGCTCCCCAGGGGTTATAATGAAAAACTGTTTTTT. The complete variable domain, with remaining parts taken from reference TRBV7-2 and TRBJ1-4, reads GAGVSQSPSNKVTEKGKDVELRCDPISGHTALYWYRQSLGQGLEFLIYFQGNSAPDKSGLPSDRFSAERTGGSVSTLTIQRTQQEDSAVYLCASSSLPRGYNEKLFFGSGTQLSVL.

The chain joins TRBV7-8 to TRBJ1-2, with 7 bases aligning to TRBD1. J was trimmed by 0 bases and V by 1 base; bases with no gene match: 8. CDR3 length: 17 amino acids. The V gene's germline CDR1 is SGHVS and CDR2 FQNEAQ. The CDR3 coding sequence is TGTGCCAGCAGCTTAGTTAGGGGGCAAATATCTAACTATGGCTACACCTTC. Its translation: CASSLVRGQISNYGYTF.

V gene TRBV5-1 combines with J gene TRBJ2-2; D ambiguous. The CDR3 consists of 13 residues. With 5 bases removed from V and 5 bases from J, the gap between germline ends came to 10 bases. Germline V gene data show CDR1 as SGHRS and CDR2 as YFSETQ. The CDR3 sequence: CASSERSTGELFF. Here the CDR3 DNA reads TGCGCCAGCAGTGAGAGGTCGACCGGGGAGCTGTTTTTT.

This sequence joins TRBV6-5 and TRBJ2-2; D is possibly TRBD2 (5 bases). Between the trimmed V and J ends, which lost 8 bases and 2 bases, there was a span of 9 bases. The CDR3 loop spans 13 amino acids. The germline V gene has CDR1 MNHEY and CDR2 SVGAGI. The chain's CDR3 is CASWGVNTGELFF. The CDR3 region has the DNA TGTGCCAGCTGGGGAGTTAACACCGGGGAGCTGTTTTTT.

The V gene is TRBV5-1, the J gene TRBJ2-1, with D perhaps matching TRBD2 (6 bases). This CDR3 has 16 amino acids. Germline V gene data show CDR1 as SGHRS and CDR2 as YFSETQ. V was pared by 4 bases and J by 2 bases, with 16 bases between. The CDR3: CASSVATSPPYNEQFF. The CDR3, as DNA: TGCGCCAGCAGCGTGGCTACTAGCCCCCCCTACAATGAGCAGTTCTTC. Supplemented by reference TRBV5-1 and TRBJ2-1, the full variable domain reads KAGVTQTPRYLIKTRGQQVTLSCSPISGHRSVSWYQQTPGQGLQFLFEYFSETQRNKGNFPGRFSGRQFSNSRSEMNVSTLELGDSALYLCASSVATSPPYNEQFFGPGTRLTVL.

The V call is TRBV5-1, the J call TRBJ2-2; 7 bases align to TRBD1. V was clipped by 4 bases and J by 2 bases; unmatched bases: 5. Germline loops: CDR1 SGHRS, CDR2 YFSETQ. This CDR3 spans 15 amino acids. CDR3 region: CASSPGTANTGELFF. In nucleotides, the CDR3 is TGCGCCAGCAGCCCCGGGACAGCTAACACCGGGGAGCTGTTTTTT.

The rearrangement links TRBV12-2 to TRBJ2-1; TRBD2, the table's D call, lacks a check against the DNA. TRBV12-2 is described as a pseudogene. This CDR3 contains 15 residues. CDR3 in amino acids: CASRFVAGLVYEQFF. CDR3 DNA sequence: TGTGCAAGTCGCTTTGTGGCAGGACTAGTCTATGAGCAGTTCTTC.

CDR3 loop: CAIRGQGGYNEQFF. The CDR3 DNA sequence: TGTGCCATCAGGGGACAGGGGGGCTACAATGAGCAGTTCTTC. The J gene is TRBJ2-1, the V gene TRBV10-3; TRBD1 aligns across 11 bases. The CDR3 extends over 14 amino acids. Germline values: CDR1 ENHRY, CDR2 SYGVKD. V was clipped by 6 bases and J by 3 bases; unmatched bases: 1.